Below, one T cell receptor beta chain is given with its context. What it recognizes is unknown. This entry belongs to a study of T-cell reconstitution after alpha-beta-depleted transplantation in children. General study results and limits: After transplant, high TCRbeta diversity at day 60 in some patients arose from surviving recipient T cells and thymic progenitors. Diversity and T-cell counts at one year after transplant derived mostly from new T cells. Reported findings indicate that, about two months after transplant, alpha-beta T cells came from several hundred expanded clones, which were derived from non-depleted graft cells.

Molecular barcoding with unique molecular identifiers was used for the TCRbeta library. TCRdb re-derived calls from the PCR reads in MiXCR, one entry per CDR3 protein. The table records about 580,000 distinct CDR3 sequences, more than 20% of them present only once. The CDR3 is 14 residues long. V shed 9 bases and J shed 0 bases, with 15 bases lying between them. The germline V gene encodes CDR1 ENHRY and CDR2 SYGVKD. The sequence came from a boy under two years old with Wiskott-Aldrich syndrome, due to receive a stem cell transplant. The sequences come from PBMCs, collected before TCRalphabeta/CD19-depleted stem cell transplant. The chain is built from TRBV10-3 and TRBJ2-7, with D perhaps TRBD1 (6 bases). The CDR3 region has the DNA TGTGCCATTGGAGACAGGCCGAGCTCCTACGAGCAGTACTTC. Protein sequence: CAIGDRPSSYEQYF.